This T cell receptor (beta chain) was observed in a study of cytomegalovirus exposure and HLA in healthy donors. The PCR used 60 Vbeta and 13 Jbeta primers. The data were produced by immunoSEQ multiplex PCR, yet TCRdb's version contains in-frame clones alone and is incomplete. The repertoire holds 180,000 or so clones, with around two thirds as singletons. The germline V gene has CDR1 MNHEY and CDR2 SMNVEV (reference sequence). The V end lost 6 bases, the J end lost 5 bases, and 17 bases lay between the germline ends. This CDR3 spans 15 amino acids. This receptor was obtained from a man between 40 and 49 years old in good health and CMV-seronegative. V usage is TRBV27 and J usage is TRBJ1-5, with D possibly matching TRBD1 (6 bases). The sample was PBMCs. The CDR3 nucleotides read TGTGCCAGCAGGCCTGTCGCAGGGGCTGATCAGCCCCAGCATTTT. It yields the protein CASRPVAGADQPQHF.